One and the same sample provided the 2 T cell receptor beta chains below, sequenced in a study of immune evolution from preneoplasia to lung adenocarcinoma. Profiling relied on immunoSEQ multiplex PCR, and the TCRdb table lists in-frame clones only, not all of them. The sample lists several thousand clones; 75% to 90% were seen once. The specimen sequenced was FFPE minimally invasive lung adenocarcinoma tissue. These receptors all come from a person aged 70 to 85 with lung adenocarcinoma.

Here the CDR3 reads CASSYSGTAGSEQYF. DNA of the CDR3: TGTGCCAGCAGTTATTCCGGGACCGCAGGTTCCGAGCAGTACTTC. This sequence joins TRBV6-5 and TRBJ2-7; D tentatively fits TRBD1 or TRBD2 (5 bases each). The CDR3 covers 15 residues. Germline lookup yields CDR1 MNHEY and CDR2 SVGAGI. V lost 3 bases and J 6 bases, leaving 18 bases between the germline ends.

The chain has TRBV19 and TRBJ2-2; TRBD1 aligns across 7 bases. Looked up from germline, CDR1 is LNHDA and CDR2 is SQIVND (reference sequence). Trimming at V came to 6 bases and at J to 5 bases, leaving 9 bases not matched to a gene. The CDR3 contains 15 residues. CDR3 bases: TGTGCCAGTAGCTTAGGGACAGAACCAACCGGGGAGCTGTTTTTT. This codes for CASSLGTEPTGELFF.